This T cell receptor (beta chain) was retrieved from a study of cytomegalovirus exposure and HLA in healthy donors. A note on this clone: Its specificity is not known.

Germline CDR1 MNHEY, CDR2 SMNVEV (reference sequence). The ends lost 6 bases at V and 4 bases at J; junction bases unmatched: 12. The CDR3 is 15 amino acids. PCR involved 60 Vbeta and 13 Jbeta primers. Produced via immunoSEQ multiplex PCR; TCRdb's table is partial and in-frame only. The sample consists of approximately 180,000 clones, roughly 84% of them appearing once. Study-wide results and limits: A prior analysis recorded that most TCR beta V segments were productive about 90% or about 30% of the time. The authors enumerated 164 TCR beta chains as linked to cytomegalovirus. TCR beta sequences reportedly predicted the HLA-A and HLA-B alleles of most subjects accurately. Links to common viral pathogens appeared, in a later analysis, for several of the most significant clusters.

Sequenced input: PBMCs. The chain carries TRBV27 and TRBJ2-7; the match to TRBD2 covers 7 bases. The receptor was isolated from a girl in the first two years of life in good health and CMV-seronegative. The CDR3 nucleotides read TGTGCCAGCAGGGCCTCCAGCGGGGCTAAGTACGAGCAGTACTTC. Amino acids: CASRASSGAKYEQYF.